The present T cell receptor beta chain was sequenced within a study of post-analysis software for immune sequencing data. Study context: Clinical courses comprised relapsing-remitting, secondary progressive and progressive-relapsing multiple sclerosis. Study conclusions and caveats: By F measure, samples from a shared preparation batch strongly co-clustered. Controls had significantly higher normalized Chao1 diversity than multiple sclerosis patients. Elevated frequency relative to controls characterized about 5 TRBV segments in patients, TRBV5-6, TRBV5-1 and TRBV20-1 among them.

This clonotype was observed a handful of times. Antigen: not known. Germline CDR1 reads MGHRA; CDR2 reads YSYEKL. The CDR3 is made up of 15 amino acids. Trimming pared 1 base from V and 3 bases from J, leaving 12 bases between. Tagging with unique molecular identifiers was a feature of the TCR beta cDNA libraries. TCRdb re-called the PCR reads with MiXCR, one entry per CDR3 protein. The sample consists of 450,000 or so distinct CDR3 sequences, roughly 46% of them appearing once. This receptor was taken from a girl between 5 and 17 years old with multiple sclerosis. V gene TRBV4-1 combines with J gene TRBJ1-2; D might be TRBD1 (5 bases). Sequencing input: blood. The CDR3 DNA reads as TGCGCCAGCAGCCAAGTACCCCAGGGACACTATGGCTACACCTTC. Its protein is CASSQVPQGHYGYTF.